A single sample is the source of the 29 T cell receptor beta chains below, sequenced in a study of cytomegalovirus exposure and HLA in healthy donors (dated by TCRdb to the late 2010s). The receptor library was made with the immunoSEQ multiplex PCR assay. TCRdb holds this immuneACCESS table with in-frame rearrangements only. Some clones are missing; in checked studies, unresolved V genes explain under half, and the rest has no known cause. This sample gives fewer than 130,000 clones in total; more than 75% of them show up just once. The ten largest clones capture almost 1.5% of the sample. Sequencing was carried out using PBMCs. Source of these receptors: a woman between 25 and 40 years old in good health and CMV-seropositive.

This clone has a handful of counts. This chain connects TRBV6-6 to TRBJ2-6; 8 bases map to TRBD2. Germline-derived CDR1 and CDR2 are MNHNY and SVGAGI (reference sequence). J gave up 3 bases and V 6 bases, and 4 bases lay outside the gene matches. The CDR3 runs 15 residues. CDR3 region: CASSELADGANVLTF. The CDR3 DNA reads TGTGCCAGCAGCGAACTAGCGGATGGGGCCAACGTCCTGACTTTC.

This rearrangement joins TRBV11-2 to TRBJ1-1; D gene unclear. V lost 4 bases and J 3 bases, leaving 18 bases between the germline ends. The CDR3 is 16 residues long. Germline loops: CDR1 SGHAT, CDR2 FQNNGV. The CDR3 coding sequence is TGTGCCAGCAGCTCACTCCCAGCGAGGAGGGACACTGAAGCTTTCTTT. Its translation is CASSSLPARRDTEAFF.

Here the CDR3 reads CASSYGRGAGYTF. The CDR3 DNA is TGTGCCAGCAGTTACGGCCGGGGGGCTGGCTACACCTTC. This chain joins TRBV6-5 and TRBJ1-2; D is perhaps TRBD1 (6 bases). The CDR3 loop spans 13 amino acids. Germline CDR1 MNHEY, CDR2 SVGAGI. V dropped 2 bases and J dropped 7 bases, with 11 bases sitting between them.

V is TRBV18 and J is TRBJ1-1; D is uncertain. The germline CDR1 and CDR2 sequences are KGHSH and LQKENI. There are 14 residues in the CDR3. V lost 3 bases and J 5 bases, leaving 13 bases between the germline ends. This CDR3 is CASSPAETKTEAFF. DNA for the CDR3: TGTGCCAGCTCACCGGCGGAGACGAAGACTGAAGCTTTCTTT.

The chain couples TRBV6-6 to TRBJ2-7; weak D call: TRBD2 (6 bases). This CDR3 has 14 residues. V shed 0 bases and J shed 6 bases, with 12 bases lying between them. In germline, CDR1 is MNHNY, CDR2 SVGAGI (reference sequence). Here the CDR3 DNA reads TGTGCCAGCAGTTACTCGAACAAAGCGGGCGAGCAGTACTTC. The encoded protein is CASSYSNKAGEQYF.

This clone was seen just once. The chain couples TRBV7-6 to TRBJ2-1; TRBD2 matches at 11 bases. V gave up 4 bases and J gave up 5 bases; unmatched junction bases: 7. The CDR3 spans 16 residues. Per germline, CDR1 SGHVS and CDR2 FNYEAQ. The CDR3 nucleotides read TGTGCCAGCAGCTCTCTTAGCGGGAGGGGGGACAATGAGCAGTTCTTC. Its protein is CASSSLSGRGDNEQFF.

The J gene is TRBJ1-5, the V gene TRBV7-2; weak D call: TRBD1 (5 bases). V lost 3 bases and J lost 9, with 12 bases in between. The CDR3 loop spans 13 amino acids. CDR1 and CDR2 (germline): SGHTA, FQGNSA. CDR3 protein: CASSLQGRLPQHF. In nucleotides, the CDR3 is TGTGCCAGCAGCTTGCAGGGAAGACTGCCCCAGCATTTT.

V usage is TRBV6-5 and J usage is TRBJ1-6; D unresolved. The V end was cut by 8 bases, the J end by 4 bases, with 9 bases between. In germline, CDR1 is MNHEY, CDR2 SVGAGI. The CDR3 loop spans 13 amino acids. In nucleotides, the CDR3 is TGTGCCAGCGGTCGAGCGTATAATTCACCCCTCCACTTT. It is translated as CASGRAYNSPLHF.

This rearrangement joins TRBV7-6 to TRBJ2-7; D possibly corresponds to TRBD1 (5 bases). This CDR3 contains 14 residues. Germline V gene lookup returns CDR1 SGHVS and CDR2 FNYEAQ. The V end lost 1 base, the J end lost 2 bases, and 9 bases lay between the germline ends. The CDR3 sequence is CASSLGGRAYEQYF. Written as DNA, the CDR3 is TGTGCCAGCAGCTTAGGGGGCAGGGCCTACGAGCAGTACTTC.

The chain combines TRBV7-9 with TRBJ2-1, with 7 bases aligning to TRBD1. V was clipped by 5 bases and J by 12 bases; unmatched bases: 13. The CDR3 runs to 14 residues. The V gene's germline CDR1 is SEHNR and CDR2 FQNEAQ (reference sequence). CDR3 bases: TGTGCCAGCAGCCTGACCACAGGGGAAGACCGGCAGTTCTTC. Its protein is CASSLTTGEDRQFF.

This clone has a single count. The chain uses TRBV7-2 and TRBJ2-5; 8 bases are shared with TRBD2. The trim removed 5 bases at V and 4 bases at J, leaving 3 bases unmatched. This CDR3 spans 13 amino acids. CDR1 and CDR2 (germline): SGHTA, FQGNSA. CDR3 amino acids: CASSGREVETQYF. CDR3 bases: TGTGCCAGCAGCGGGCGGGAGGTAGAGACCCAGTACTTC.

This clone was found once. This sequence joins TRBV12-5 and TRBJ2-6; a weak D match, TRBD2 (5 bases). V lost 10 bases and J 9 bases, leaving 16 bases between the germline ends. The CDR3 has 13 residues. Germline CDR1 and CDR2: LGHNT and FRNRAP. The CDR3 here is CATHLGGGNVLTF. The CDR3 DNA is TGTGCTACCCACCTAGGAGGTGGCAACGTCCTGACTTTC.

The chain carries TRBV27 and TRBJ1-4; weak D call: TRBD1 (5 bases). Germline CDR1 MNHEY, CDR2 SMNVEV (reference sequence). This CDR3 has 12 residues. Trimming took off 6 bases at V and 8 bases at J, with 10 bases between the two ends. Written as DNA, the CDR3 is TGTGCCAGCAGGACAAGGGGAGAAAAACTGTTTTTT. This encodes CASRTRGEKLFF.

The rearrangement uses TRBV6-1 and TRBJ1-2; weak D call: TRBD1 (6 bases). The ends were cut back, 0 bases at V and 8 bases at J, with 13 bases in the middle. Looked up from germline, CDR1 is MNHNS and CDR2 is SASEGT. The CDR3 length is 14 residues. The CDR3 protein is CASSEATVTGGYTF. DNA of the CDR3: TGTGCCAGCAGTGAAGCAACGGTCACAGGGGGCTACACCTTC.

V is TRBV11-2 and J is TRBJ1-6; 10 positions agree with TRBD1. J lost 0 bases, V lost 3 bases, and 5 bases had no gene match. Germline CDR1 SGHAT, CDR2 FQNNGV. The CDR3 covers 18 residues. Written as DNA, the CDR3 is TGTGCCAGCAGCTTCCCGGGACAGGGGATCTCCTATAATTCACCCCTCCACTTT. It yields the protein CASSFPGQGISYNSPLHF.

The CDR3 reads CASSPGGTNEKLFF. CDR3 coding DNA: TGCGCCAGCAGCCCGGGGGGGACTAATGAAAAACTGTTTTTT. The chain carries TRBV4-1 and TRBJ1-4, with a weak D call TRBD1 (5 bases). The CDR3 extends over 14 amino acids. The V gene's germline CDR1 is MGHRA and CDR2 YSYEKL. The germline V and J ends were trimmed by 4 bases and 2 bases, with 8 bases remaining between them.

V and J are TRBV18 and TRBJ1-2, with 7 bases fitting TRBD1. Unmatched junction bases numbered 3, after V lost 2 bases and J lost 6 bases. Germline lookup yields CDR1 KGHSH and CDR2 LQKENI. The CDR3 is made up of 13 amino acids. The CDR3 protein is CASSPSRGDGYTF. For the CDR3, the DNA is TGTGCCAGCTCACCAAGCAGGGGGGATGGCTACACCTTC. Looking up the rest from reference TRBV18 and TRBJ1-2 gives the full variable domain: NAGVMQNPRHLVRRRGQEARLRCSPMKGHSHVYWYRQLPEEGLKFMVYLQKENIIDESGMPKERFSAEFPKEGPSILRIQQVVRGDSAAYFCASSPSRGDGYTFGSGTRLTVV.

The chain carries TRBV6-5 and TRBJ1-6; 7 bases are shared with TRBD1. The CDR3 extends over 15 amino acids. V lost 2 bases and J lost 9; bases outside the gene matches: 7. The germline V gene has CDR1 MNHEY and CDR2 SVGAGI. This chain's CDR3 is CASSYGGQGGSPLHF. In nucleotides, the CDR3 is TGTGCCAGCAGTTACGGGGGTCAGGGGGGTTCACCCCTCCACTTT.

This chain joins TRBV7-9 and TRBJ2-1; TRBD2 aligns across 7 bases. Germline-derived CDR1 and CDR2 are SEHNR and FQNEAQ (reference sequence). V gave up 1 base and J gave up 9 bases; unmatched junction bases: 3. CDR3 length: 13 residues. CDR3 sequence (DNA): TGTGCCAGCAGCTTAGGCGGGGGATTTGAGCAGTTCTTC. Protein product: CASSLGGGFEQFF.

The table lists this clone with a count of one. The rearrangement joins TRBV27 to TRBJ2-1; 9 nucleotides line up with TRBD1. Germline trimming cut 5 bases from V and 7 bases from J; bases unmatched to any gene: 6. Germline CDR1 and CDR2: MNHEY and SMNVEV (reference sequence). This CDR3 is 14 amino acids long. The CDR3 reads CASSPGTGLNEQFF. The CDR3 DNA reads TGTGCCAGCAGTCCCGGGACAGGGCTAAATGAGCAGTTCTTC.

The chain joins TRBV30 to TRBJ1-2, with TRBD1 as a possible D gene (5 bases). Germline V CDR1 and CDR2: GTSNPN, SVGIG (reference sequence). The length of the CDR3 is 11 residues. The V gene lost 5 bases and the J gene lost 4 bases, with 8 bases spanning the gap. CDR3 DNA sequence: TGTGCCTGGCAGGGCCCCTATGGCTACACCTTC. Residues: CAWQGPYGYTF. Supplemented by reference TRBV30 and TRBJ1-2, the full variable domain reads SQTIHQWPATLVQPVGSPLSLECTVEGTSNPNLYWYRQAAGRGLQLLFYSVGIGQISSEVPQNLSASRPQDRQFILSSKKLLLSDSGFYLCAWQGPYGYTFGSGTRLTVV.

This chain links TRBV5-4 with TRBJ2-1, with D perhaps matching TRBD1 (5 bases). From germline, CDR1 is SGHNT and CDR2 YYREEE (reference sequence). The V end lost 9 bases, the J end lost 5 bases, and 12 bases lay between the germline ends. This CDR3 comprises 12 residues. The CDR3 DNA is TGTGCCACCCTAAGGGGCAACAATGAGCAGTTCTTC. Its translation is CATLRGNNEQFF. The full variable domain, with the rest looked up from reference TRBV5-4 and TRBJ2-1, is ETGVTQSPTHLIKTRGQQVTLRCSSQSGHNTVSWYQQALGQGPQFIFQYYREEENGRGNFPPRFSGLQFPNYSSELNVNALELDDSALYLCATLRGNNEQFFGPGTRLTVL.

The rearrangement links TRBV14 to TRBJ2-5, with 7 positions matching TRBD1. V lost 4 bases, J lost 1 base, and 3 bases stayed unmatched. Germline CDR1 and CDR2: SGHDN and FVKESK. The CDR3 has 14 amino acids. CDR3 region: CASSRDRVQETQYF. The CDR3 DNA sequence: TGTGCCAGCAGCCGCGACAGGGTCCAAGAGACCCAGTACTTC. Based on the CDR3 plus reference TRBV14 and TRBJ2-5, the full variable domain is EAGVTQFPSHSVIEKGQTVTLRCDPISGHDNLYWYRRVMGKEIKFLLHFVKESKQDESGMPNNRFLAERTGGTYSTLKVQPAELEDSGVYFCASSRDRVQETQYFGPGTRLLVL.

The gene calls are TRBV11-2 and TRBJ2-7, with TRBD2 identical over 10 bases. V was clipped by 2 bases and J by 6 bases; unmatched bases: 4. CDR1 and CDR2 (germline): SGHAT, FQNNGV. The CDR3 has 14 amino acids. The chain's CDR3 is CASSLLAGVFEQYF. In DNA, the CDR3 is TGTGCCAGCAGCTTACTAGCGGGAGTGTTCGAGCAGTACTTC.

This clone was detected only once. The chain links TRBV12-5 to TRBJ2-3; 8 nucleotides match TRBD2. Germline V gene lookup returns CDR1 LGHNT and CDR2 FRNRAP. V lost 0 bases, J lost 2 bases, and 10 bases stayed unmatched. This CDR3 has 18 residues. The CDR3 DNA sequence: TGTGCTAGTGGTTTGGTAGTTATGTCGGGGGGGCCCACAGATACGCAGTATTTT. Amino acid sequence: CASGLVVMSGGPTDTQYF.

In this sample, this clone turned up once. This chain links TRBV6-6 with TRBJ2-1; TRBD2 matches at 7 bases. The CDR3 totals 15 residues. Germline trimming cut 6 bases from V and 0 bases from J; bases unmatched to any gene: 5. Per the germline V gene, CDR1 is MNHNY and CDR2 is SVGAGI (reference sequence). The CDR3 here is CASRIAGSSYNEQFF. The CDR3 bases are TGTGCCAGCAGGATAGCGGGTAGCTCCTACAATGAGCAGTTCTTC.

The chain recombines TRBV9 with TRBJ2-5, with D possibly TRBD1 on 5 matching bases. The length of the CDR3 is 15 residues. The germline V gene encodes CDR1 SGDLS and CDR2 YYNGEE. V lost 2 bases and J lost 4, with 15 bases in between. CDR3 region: CASSVAGSQVETQYF. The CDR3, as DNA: TGTGCCAGCAGCGTCGCCGGGTCACAGGTAGAGACCCAGTACTTC.

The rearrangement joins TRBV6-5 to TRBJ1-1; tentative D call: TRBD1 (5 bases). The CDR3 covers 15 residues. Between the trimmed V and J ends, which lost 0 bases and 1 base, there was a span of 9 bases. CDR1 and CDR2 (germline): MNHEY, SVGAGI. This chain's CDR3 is CASSYSGAPNTEAFF. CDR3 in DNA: TGTGCCAGCAGTTACTCTGGGGCCCCGAACACTGAAGCTTTCTTT.

CDR3 in DNA: TGCGCCAGCAGCTCCCACAGGGGGAACACTGAAGCTTTCTTT. It codes for CASSSHRGNTEAFF. The V gene is TRBV5-1, the J gene TRBJ1-1; TRBD1 matches at 7 bases. The germline CDR1 and CDR2 sequences are SGHRS and YFSETQ. Trimming took 3 bases from V and 1 from J; bases not matched to a gene: 3. The CDR3 is made up of 14 amino acids.